A selection of T cell receptor beta chains follows, all from one sample in a study of response to subunit inactivated influenza vaccine. Using its own MiXCR run on the RT-PCR reads, TCRdb lists one record per CDR3 protein. The data contain 650,000 or so distinct CDR3 sequences, roughly 15% of them singletons. The sample was PBMCs from blood, taken less than 15 days before vaccination. The receptor source for this set is a man aged 45 to 65 who received an inactivated influenza vaccine. CDR3s include the opening cysteine and the closing phenylalanine or tryptophan. The D gene is left open where the match is weak. Only part of the rows carry a size: once, few, many, or a class if the clone is expanded.

D,size,V,J,CDR3,DNA
TRBD2,many,TRBV5-1,TRBJ2-2,CASSSTSGRWNTGELFF,TGCGCCAGCAGCTCGACTAGCGGGAGATGGAACACCGGGGAGCTGTTTTTT
TRBD1,many,TRBV24-1,TRBJ2-4,CATSDLWDRVGKNIQYF,TGTGCCACCAGTGATTTGTGGGACAGGGTAGGCAAAAACATTCAGTACTTC
TRBD1,NA,TRBV4-2,TRBJ2-1,CASSLGAGGFNEQFF,TGTGCCAGCAGCCTGGGGGCAGGGGGTTTCAATGAGCAGTTCTTC
TRBD2,few,TRBV10-3,TRBJ2-7,CAISKTSGRDEQYF,TGTGCCATCAGCAAGACTAGCGGGAGAGACGAGCAGTACTTC
NA,NA,TRBV6-2/TRBV6-3,TRBJ2-3,CASSYSGIGTDTQYF,TGTGCCAGCAGTTATAGTGGTATCGGCACAGATACGCAGTATTTT
TRBD2,many,TRBV5-1,TRBJ2-1,CASSLVSSGRYNEQFF,TGCGCCAGCAGCTTGGTTTCTAGCGGGAGGTACAATGAGCAGTTCTTC
TRBD2,few,TRBV4-2,TRBJ2-2,CASSQETSGGGGELFF,TGTGCCAGCAGCCAAGAGACTAGCGGGGGCGGCGGGGAGCTGTTTTTT
TRBD2,few,TRBV28,TRBJ2-7,CASPPAGGSYEQYF,TGTGCCAGCCCCCCGGCGGGCGGGAGCTACGAGCAGTACTTC
NA,many,TRBV28,TRBJ1-1,CASSLSDTEAFF,TGTGCCAGCAGTTTATCGGACACTGAAGCTTTCTTT
TRBD2,once,TRBV29-1,TRBJ2-5,CSVRSGRMAETQYF,TGCAGCGTTCGAAGCGGGAGAATGGCAGAGACCCAGTACTTC
TRBD1,many,TRBV5-1,TRBJ2-1,CASSLTGGQGNNEQFF,TGCGCCAGCAGCTTGACGGGGGGACAGGGTAACAATGAGCAGTTCTTC
NA,many,TRBV4-1,TRBJ2-3,CASSQEQHGRTSSTDTQYF,TGCGCCAGCAGCCAAGAACAGCATGGCAGGACCTCTAGCACAGATACGCAGTATTTT
TRBD1,NA,TRBV20-1,TRBJ2-3,CSARDPRTGSTDTQYF,TGCAGTGCTAGAGATCCTAGGACAGGTAGCACAGATACGCAGTATTTT
NA,NA,TRBV29-1,TRBJ1-5,CSVMGESNQPQHF,TGCAGCGTGATGGGGGAAAGCAATCAGCCCCAGCATTTT
NA,few,TRBV20-1,TRBJ1-2,CSARQQRINYGYTF,TGCAGTGCTAGACAACAGAGAATTAACTATGGCTACACCTTC
TRBD1,NA,TRBV5-1,TRBJ1-2,CASSFQGQGAGYTF,TGCGCCAGCAGCTTCCAGGGACAGGGGGCAGGCTACACCTTC
TRBD1,few,TRBV15,TRBJ2-7,CATSMGFPGTGVPRSSYEQYF,TGTGCCACCAGCATGGGATTCCCCGGGACAGGGGTACCGAGAAGCTCCTACGAGCAGTACTTC
TRBD2,NA,TRBV4-2,TRBJ2-7,CASSQAGGANEQYF,TGTGCCAGCAGCCAAGCGGGGGGGGCTAACGAGCAGTACTTC
NA,few,TRBV7-7,TRBJ2-5,CASSSGGPSYQETQYF,TGTGCTAGCAGCTCGGGGGGCCCCTCGTACCAAGAGACCCAGTACTTC
NA,many,TRBV20-1,TRBJ1-4,CSAREPGPVELFF,TGCAGTGCTAGAGAACCCGGACCAGTAGAACTGTTTTTT
TRBD2,NA,TRBV28,TRBJ2-1,CASSSPTSGGSSYNEQFF,TGTGCCAGCAGTTCCCCGACTAGCGGGGGAAGCTCCTACAATGAGCAGTTCTTC
NA,NA,TRBV7-2,TRBJ2-5,CASSLLEATVQETQYF,TGTGCCAGCAGCTTATTGGAGGCGACAGTCCAAGAGACCCAGTACTTC
TRBD2,few,TRBV5-6,TRBJ2-3,CASRTLTSGSTDTQYF,TGTGCCAGCAGGACCCTGACTAGCGGGAGCACAGATACGCAGTATTTT
NA,NA,TRBV20-1,TRBJ1-6,CSASDLGQGNSPLHF,TGCAGTGCTAGTGACCTCGGGCAGGGGAATTCACCCCTCCACTTT
NA,NA,TRBV6-5,TRBJ2-2,CASSPHTVELFF,TGTGCCAGCAGCCCACACACCGTGGAGCTGTTTTTT
NA,NA,TRBV2,TRBJ1-5,CASSVLRVGNQPQHF,TGTGCCAGCAGTGTTCTCAGGGTGGGCAATCAGCCCCAGCATTTT
TRBD1,few,TRBV20-1,TRBJ2-5,CSATTLQGARETQYF,TGCAGTGCCACTACGTTACAGGGGGCAAGGGAGACCCAGTACTTC
TRBD2,NA,TRBV10-1,TRBJ2-7,CASRESTSGGARYF,TGCGCCAGCCGTGAGTCGACTAGCGGGGGGGCCCGGTACTTC